The 29 T cell receptor beta chains below come from one sample, sequenced in a study of siplizumab effects on memory and regulatory T cells (dated by TCRdb to the late 2010s). Receptors were amplified or captured by the immunoSEQ multiplex PCR assay. TCRdb retrieved this table from immuneACCESS and kept in-frame rearrangements only. Not all clones are present; in checked studies, unresolved V genes account for under half, and no reason is known for the remainder. This sample holds about 91,000 clones; approximately 96% were observed only once. Of the sample, around 0.03% is held by the ten largest clones. Material: naive CD4+ T cells sorted from blood. The intended sense of this specimen's cell subset or site label: unstimulated naive T cells. The receptors were gathered from a human donor in good health.

CDR3 bases: TGTGCCAGCAGCTTAGAAGGGGTCGCCTACGAGCAGTACTTC. Amino acids: CASSLEGVAYEQYF. The J gene is TRBJ2-7, the V gene TRBV7-9; tentative D call: TRBD1 (5 bases). The V and J ends lost 1 base and 2 bases respectively, with 9 bases between them. Germline CDR1 reads SEHNR; CDR2 reads FQNEAQ (reference sequence). The CDR3 loop spans 14 amino acids.

The chain combines TRBV18 with TRBJ1-4; D gene uncertain. The CDR3 length is 13 residues. Trimming left V 10 bases short and J 0 bases short, with 9 bases between. CDR1 is KGHSH and CDR2 is LQKENI in the germline V gene. CDR3 sequence: CATSGATNEKLFF. CDR3 in DNA: TGTGCCACCTCCGGGGCAACTAATGAAAAACTGTTTTTT.

V and J are TRBV6-5 and TRBJ2-3; 8 nucleotides align to TRBD2. J gave up 3 bases and V 0 bases, and 5 bases lay outside the gene matches. The CDR3 is 16 amino acids. Germline CDR1 reads MNHEY; CDR2 reads SVGAGI. The CDR3 nucleotides read TGTGCCAGCAGTTACTCTCCGGGGGGGGGTACAGATACGCAGTATTTT. Protein product: CASSYSPGGGTDTQYF.

This chain uses TRBV5-6 with TRBJ2-1, with D possibly being TRBD1 (6 bases). The CDR3 consists of 15 residues. Germline-derived CDR1 and CDR2 are SGHDT and YYEEEE. The V end lost 4 bases, the J end lost 2 bases, and 13 bases lay between the germline ends. The CDR3 DNA reads as TGTGCCAGCAGCCCGGGGACATTAACCTACAATGAGCAGTTCTTC. It is translated as CASSPGTLTYNEQFF.

The chain has TRBV5-1 and TRBJ2-5, with a possible D match to TRBD1 (6 bases). This CDR3 region has 14 residues. The germline V gene has CDR1 SGHRS and CDR2 YFSETQ. V was cut by 4 bases and J by 2 bases, with 12 bases left in between. The CDR3 sequence: CASSRDQGQETQYF. CDR3 in DNA: TGCGCCAGCAGCCGGGATCAGGGGCAAGAGACCCAGTACTTC.

The chain carries TRBV5-6 and TRBJ2-5; 7 nucleotides align to TRBD1. Per the germline V gene, CDR1 is SGHDT and CDR2 is YYEEEE. V dropped 4 bases and J dropped 5; count of bases not matched to a gene: 8. There are 14 residues in the CDR3. The CDR3, as DNA: TGTGCCAGCAGCCCGGACAGGACTCGGGAGACCCAGTACTTC. This encodes CASSPDRTRETQYF. Full variable domain (remainder filled in from reference TRBV5-6 and TRBJ2-5): DAGVTQSPTHLIKTRGQQVTLRCSPKSGHDTVSWYQQALGQGPQFIFQYYEEEERQRGNFPDRFSGHQFPNYSSELNVNALLLGDSALYLCASSPDRTRETQYFGPGTRLLVL.

The chain combines TRBV7-9 with TRBJ2-5; D possibly corresponds to TRBD2 (6 bases). The CDR3 covers 16 residues. Germline lookup yields CDR1 SEHNR and CDR2 FQNEAQ (reference sequence). Trimming removed 4 bases at V and 7 bases at J, with 22 bases between. In DNA form, the CDR3 reads TGTGCCAGCAGCTCCTCACTCCCATGGGGGGTTTCGACCCAGTACTTC. Translation: CASSSSLPWGVSTQYF. Full variable domain (missing parts from reference TRBV7-9 and TRBJ2-5): DTGVSQNPRHKITKRGQNVTFRCDPISEHNRLYWYRQTLGQGPEFLTYFQNEAQLEKSRLLSDRFSAERPKGSFSTLEIQRTEQGDSAMYLCASSSSLPWGVSTQYFGPGTRLLVL.

As DNA, the CDR3 is TGTGCCAGCAGTGAGGGAACAAGCGTTGTCAACACTGAAGCTTTCTTT. It specifies CASSEGTSVVNTEAFF. The chain couples TRBV25-1 to TRBJ1-1; D is uncertain. The CDR3 is 16 residues long. Germline CDR1 reads MGHDK; CDR2 reads SYGVNS. Trimming took 3 bases from V and 2 from J, leaving 16 bases between them.

The chain employs TRBV21-1 and TRBJ1-5. TRBV21-1 is a pseudogene segment. The length of the CDR3 is 16 residues. CDR3: CASTPASPEGYQPQHF. The CDR3 DNA sequence: TGTGCCAGCACCCCCGCAAGTCCGGAGGGGTATCAGCCCCAGCATTTT.

The chain links TRBV10-2 to TRBJ2-7, with D perhaps matching TRBD1 or TRBD2 (5 bases each). The CDR3 loop spans 14 amino acids. The germline gives CDR1 WSHSY, CDR2 SAAADI. The ends were cut back, 6 bases at V and 4 bases at J, with 16 bases in the middle. As DNA, the CDR3 is TGCGCCAGCAGACCTACCGGGACGGATTACGAGCAGTACTTC. This sequence encodes CASRPTGTDYEQYF.

This clone has a single count. The chain has TRBV15 and TRBJ2-1; D is undetermined. V was clipped by 1 base and J by 7 bases, with 5 bases between them. The CDR3 totals 12 residues. In germline, CDR1 is LNHNV, CDR2 YYDKDF (reference sequence). CDR3 bases: TGTGCCACCAGCAGAGCAGAGAATGAGCAGTTCTTC. This encodes CATSRAENEQFF.

The V call is TRBV9, the J call TRBJ2-5, with 11 bases identical to TRBD2. CDR1 is SGDLS and CDR2 is YYNGEE in the germline V gene. Germline trimming cut 2 bases from V and 1 base from J; bases unmatched to any gene: 4. The CDR3 length is 16 residues. The CDR3 coding sequence is TGTGCCAGCAGCGTTAATCTAGCGGGGGGCCAAGAGACCCAGTACTTC. Amino acid sequence: CASSVNLAGGQETQYF.

The chain has TRBV30 and TRBJ2-4, with 9 bases fitting TRBD2. The V gene end was trimmed by 1 base and the J gene end by 3 bases; junction bases not matched to a gene: 7. The CDR3 covers 16 residues. From germline, CDR1 is GTSNPN and CDR2 SVGIG (reference sequence). Here the CDR3 DNA reads TGTGCCTGGAGTGGCGGGGGGGGCGGAGGCAAAAACATTCAGTACTTC. Its translation is CAWSGGGGGGKNIQYF.

The gene calls are TRBV5-1 and TRBJ2-3; 9 bases match TRBD2. The germline CDR1 and CDR2 sequences are SGHRS and YFSETQ. The CDR3 contains 16 residues. Unmatched junction bases numbered 8, after V lost 2 bases and J lost 4 bases. CDR3 region: CASSFVSGGVPDTQYF. The CDR3, as DNA: TGCGCCAGCAGCTTCGTTAGCGGGGGTGTACCAGATACGCAGTATTTT.

This clone has more than one count but fewer than ten. The chain has TRBV27 and TRBJ2-7; TRBD2 agrees at 13 bases. The CDR3 is made up of 16 amino acids. In germline, CDR1 is MNHEY, CDR2 SMNVEV (reference sequence). V shed 5 bases, J shed 1 base, and the junction held 5 bases outside the gene matches. The CDR3 reads CASSKKGLAGSYEQYF. CDR3 nucleotide sequence: TGTGCCAGCAGTAAAAAGGGACTAGCGGGGTCCTACGAGCAGTACTTC.

J is TRBJ1-6 and V is TRBV15; the D is unclear. The CDR3 has 13 amino acids. Germline assignment: CDR1 LNHNV and CDR2 YYDKDF (reference sequence). V was pared by 0 bases and J by 10 bases, with 7 bases between. The CDR3 DNA is TGTGCCACCAGCAGAGATTCGAAGTCACCCCTCCACTTT. Encoded protein: CATSRDSKSPLHF. The entire variable domain, with the rest obtained from reference TRBV15 and TRBJ1-6, is as follows: DAMVIQNPRYQVTQFGKPVTLSCSQTLNHNVMYWYQQKSSQAPKLLFHYYDKDFNNEADTPDNFQSRRPNTSFCFLDIRSPGLGDTAMYLCATSRDSKSPLHFGNGTRLTVT.

The V and J genes are TRBV30 and TRBJ2-2; 10 bases fit TRBD2. CDR1 is GTSNPN and CDR2 is SVGIG in the germline V gene (reference sequence). The CDR3 loop spans 14 amino acids. Trimming took 3 bases from V and 4 from J; bases not matched to a gene: 2. The CDR3 is CAWRLAGTTGELFF. The CDR3 region has the DNA TGTGCCTGGAGACTAGCGGGGACCACCGGGGAGCTGTTTTTT.

This chain connects TRBV14 to TRBJ2-3; weak D call: TRBD2 (6 bases). The germline V gene has CDR1 SGHDN and CDR2 FVKESK. V was cut by 3 bases and J by 7 bases, with 17 bases left in between. CDR3 length: 15 residues. The CDR3 region is CASSQSRLDKYTQYF. As DNA, the CDR3 is TGTGCCAGCAGCCAGAGTAGACTAGATAAGTATACGCAGTATTTT.

This sequence joins TRBV5-4 and TRBJ2-1; D is undetermined. Between the trimmed V and J ends, which lost 3 bases and 7 bases, there was a span of 11 bases. CDR3 length equals 13 residues. From germline, CDR1 is SGHNT and CDR2 YYREEE (reference sequence). The CDR3 DNA is TGTGCCAGCAGCTACGCCACCTTGAATGAGCAGTTCTTC. It yields the protein CASSYATLNEQFF.

The table lists this clone with a count of one. This chain links TRBV15 with TRBJ2-5; 12 bases are a match to TRBD1. The CDR3 runs to 19 residues. Germline V gene lookup returns CDR1 LNHNV and CDR2 YYDKDF (reference sequence). V dropped 0 bases and J dropped 5; count of bases not matched to a gene: 13. CDR3 sequence reads: CATSRELVGTGGAGETQYF. CDR3 coding DNA: TGTGCCACCAGCAGAGAATTGGTCGGGACAGGGGGCGCAGGGGAGACCCAGTACTTC.

The V gene is TRBV28, the J gene TRBJ2-6; D remains unclear. Germline V gene sequence: CDR1 MDHEN, CDR2 SYDVKM. V gave up 3 bases and J gave up 4 bases, with 10 bases separating them. The CDR3 runs to 15 residues. Here the CDR3 reads CASSFMGSGANVLTF. The CDR3, as DNA: TGTGCCAGCAGTTTCATGGGGTCCGGGGCCAACGTCCTGACTTTC.

Worth noting for this clone: At one of its ends the junction is not consistent with the germline gene, which may arise from a read error. The chain has TRBV7-7 and TRBJ1-4; TRBD1 matches 10 bases. CDR1 SSHAT and CDR2 FNYEAQ come from the germline V gene (reference sequence). The CDR3 runs to 16 residues. The CDR3, as DNA: TGTGCCAGCAGCGTAGCGCCGGGACAGGGGAATGAAAAACTGTTTTTT. Residues: CASSVAPGQGNEKLFF.

The V and J genes are TRBV5-1 and TRBJ2-3, with 10 bases identical to TRBD2. CDR1 and CDR2 from the germline V gene are SGHRS and YFSETQ. The CDR3 is made up of 15 amino acids. The trim removed 4 bases at V and 4 bases at J, leaving 6 bases unmatched. The CDR3 reads CASSLSGGSPDTQYF. The CDR3 DNA is TGCGCCAGCAGCCTTAGCGGGGGGTCGCCAGATACGCAGTATTTT.

The rearrangement uses TRBV15 and TRBJ1-5; D unresolved. The CDR3 covers 13 residues. In germline, CDR1 is LNHNV, CDR2 YYDKDF (reference sequence). V was shortened by 0 bases and J by 5 bases, with 5 bases between the two germline ends. The CDR3 sequence: CATSRDNDQPQHF. Here the CDR3 DNA reads TGTGCCACCAGCAGAGATAACGATCAGCCCCAGCATTTT.

The rearrangement links TRBV6-1 to TRBJ2-5, with a possible D match to TRBD1 (6 bases). The DNA matches TRBJ2-7 better at its end, which makes the J call doubtful. CDR1 MNHNS and CDR2 SASEGT come from the germline V gene. The CDR3 totals 15 residues. The CDR3 DNA is TGTGCCAGCAGTGAAGGTGAACAGGGATCCTACGAGCAGTACTTC. Translation: CASSEGEQGSYEQYF.

The chain has TRBV28 and TRBJ1-4; D unclear. CDR3 length: 16 residues. Germline V lookup: CDR1 MDHEN, CDR2 SYDVKM. Trimming removed 6 bases at V and 2 bases at J, with 16 bases between. CDR3 amino acids: CASSSAWVATNEKLFF. For the CDR3, the DNA is TGTGCCAGCAGCTCGGCATGGGTTGCCACTAATGAAAAACTGTTTTTT.

This chain connects TRBV6-5 to TRBJ2-2; D is possibly TRBD2 (7 bases). Trimming removed 4 bases at V and 4 bases at J, with 16 bases between. The CDR3 contains 16 residues. CDR1 is MNHEY, CDR2 SVGAGI, per germline. As DNA, the CDR3 is TGTGCCAGCAGTTTCGAGGGGGGGCGGTCCACCGGGGAGCTGTTTTTT. Protein: CASSFEGGRSTGELFF.

This rearrangement joins TRBV5-1 to TRBJ2-7; D gene ambiguous. Per the germline V gene, CDR1 is SGHRS and CDR2 is YFSETQ. The CDR3 sequence is 16 residues long. The V end was cut by 0 bases, the J end by 3 bases, with 16 bases between. CDR3 DNA: TGCGCCAGCAGCTTGGGTGGCGCAGGTGGGCTCTACGAGCAGTACTTC. This gives the protein CASSLGGAGGLYEQYF.

The V and J genes are TRBV7-2 and TRBJ1-5, with D uncertain. The CDR3 runs to 15 residues. Between the trimmed V and J ends, which lost 1 base and 6 bases, there was a span of 13 bases. Germline CDR1 and CDR2: SGHTA and FQGNSA. The DNA of the CDR3 is TGTGCCAGCAGCTTAGGGTGGGGAGTCGGTCAGCCCCAGCATTTT. Its protein product is CASSLGWGVGQPQHF.